This passage covers 30 T cell receptor beta chains from one sample sequenced in a study of cytomegalovirus exposure and HLA in healthy donors. In the PCR, 60 Vbeta and 13 Jbeta primers were used. Here immunoSEQ multiplex PCR was the method, and the copy in TCRdb shows in-frame clones only, minus some. The sample has 100,000 or so clones; 13% to 15% are singletons. Sequenced input: PBMCs. The receptor source for this set is a female donor in good health and CMV-seronegative.

The CDR3 bases are TGTGCCTGGAGTGCGGTGGGAAACACCATATATTTT. This sequence encodes CAWSAVGNTIYF. The V gene is TRBV30, the J gene TRBJ1-3; D remains ambiguous. Germline values: CDR1 GTSNPN, CDR2 SVGIG (reference sequence). Trimming removed 1 base at V and 4 bases at J, with 5 bases between. The CDR3 runs 12 residues.

The chain couples TRBV5-4 to TRBJ2-2; unclear D gene. In germline, CDR1 is SGHNT, CDR2 YYREEE (reference sequence). V dropped 2 bases and J dropped 2 bases, with 10 bases sitting between them. The CDR3 has 15 residues. The CDR3 bases are TGTGCCAGCAGCTTCAATACAGTAAACACCGGGGAGCTGTTTTTT. Amino acids: CASSFNTVNTGELFF.

In this sample, this clone turned up a few times. V gene TRBV7-2 combines with J gene TRBJ2-7; a possible D gene is TRBD2 (7 bases). Per germline, CDR1 SGHTA and CDR2 FQGNSA. The CDR3 totals 15 residues. The V end lost 3 bases, the J end lost 0 bases, and 12 bases lay between the germline ends. CDR3 residues: CASSLDGGLSYEQYF. In DNA, the CDR3 is TGTGCCAGCAGCTTGGACGGGGGGCTCTCCTACGAGCAGTACTTC.

This rearrangement joins TRBV5-5 to TRBJ1-2; TRBD1 agrees at 7 bases. Germline trimming cut 4 bases from V and 10 bases from J; bases unmatched to any gene: 10. CDR1 is SGHKS, CDR2 YYEKEE, per germline (reference sequence). This CDR3 has 13 amino acids. The CDR3 bases are TGTGCCAGCAGCGCCGCCCGGGACAGAGACTACACCTTC. Its protein is CASSAARDRDYTF. Variable domain in full (rest from reference TRBV5-5 and TRBJ1-2): DAGVTQSPTHLIKTRGQQVTLRCSPISGHKSVSWYQQVLGQGPQFIFQYYEKEERGRGNFPDRFSARQFPNYSSELNVNALLLGDSALYLCASSAARDRDYTFGSGTRLTVV.

This clone was seen more than once but under ten times. The chain has TRBV10-3 and TRBJ2-5; TRBD2 agrees at 7 bases. Germline V gene sequence: CDR1 ENHRY, CDR2 SYGVKD. With V trimmed by 8 bases and J by 5 bases, 8 bases remained unmatched. The CDR3 extends over 13 amino acids. CDR3 nucleotides: TGTGCCATCGGACTAGTGGTGGGCGAGACCCAGTACTTC. Translating it yields CAIGLVVGETQYF.

The J gene is TRBJ2-7, the V gene TRBV5-4; weak D call: TRBD1 (6 bases). Trimming cost V 4 bases and J 10 bases, with 18 bases left between them. Germline loops: CDR1 SGHNT, CDR2 YYREEE (reference sequence). The CDR3 is made up of 13 amino acids. The CDR3 coding sequence is TGTGCCAGCAGCCCCGAGACAGGTCAACGTCAGTACTTC. Protein product: CASSPETGQRQYF.

The rearrangement links TRBV11-2 to TRBJ2-3, with 9 bases aligning to TRBD1. From germline, CDR1 is SGHAT and CDR2 FQNNGV. The V gene end was trimmed by 2 bases and the J gene end by 5 bases; junction bases not matched to a gene: 5. CDR3 length: 15 amino acids. The CDR3 sequence: CASSLSGQGLDTQYF. The DNA for the CDR3 is TGTGCCAGCAGCTTAAGTGGACAGGGGTTAGATACGCAGTATTTT. Complete variable domain (other parts from reference TRBV11-2 and TRBJ2-3): EAGVAQSPRYKIIEKRQSVAFWCNPISGHATLYWYQQILGQGPKLLIQFQNNGVVDDSQLPKDRFSAERLKGVDSTLKIQPAKLEDSAVYLCASSLSGQGLDTQYFGPGTRLTVL.

The chain is built from TRBV7-2 and TRBJ2-5; maybe TRBD1 (6 bases). The V gene lost 5 bases and the J gene lost 5 bases, with 15 bases spanning the gap. This CDR3 is 14 amino acids long. Germline values: CDR1 SGHTA, CDR2 FQGNSA. CDR3 loop: CASSPGAPGETQYF. CDR3 sequence (DNA): TGTGCCAGCAGCCCAGGGGCGCCAGGGGAGACCCAGTACTTC.

The V gene is TRBV18, the J gene TRBJ2-1, with 8 bases fitting TRBD2. The CDR3 length is 16 residues. CDR1 and CDR2 (germline): KGHSH, LQKENI. With V trimmed by 2 bases and J by 0 bases, 3 bases remained unmatched. The CDR3 DNA reads as TGTGCCAGCTCACCAACCCTAGCGGGCTCCTACAATGAGCAGTTCTTC. This codes for CASSPTLAGSYNEQFF.

The V and J genes are TRBV9 and TRBJ2-5; 7 positions match TRBD2. J lost 0 bases, V lost 5 bases, and 10 bases had no gene match. The CDR3 is 16 amino acids. Germline V CDR1 and CDR2: SGDLS, YYNGEE. CDR3 in DNA: TGTGCCAGCAGTGCCCGGGGCCGGGGGGACCAAGAGACCCAGTACTTC. As protein: CASSARGRGDQETQYF.

A few counts support this clone. This rearrangement joins TRBV7-9 to TRBJ1-1; no firm D call. The CDR3 has 16 amino acids. Germline lookup yields CDR1 SEHNR and CDR2 FQNEAQ (reference sequence). The ends were cut back, 5 bases at V and 1 base at J, with 17 bases in the middle. This chain's CDR3 is CASSQDYQVWNTEAFF. Written as DNA, the CDR3 is TGTGCCAGCAGCCAAGATTATCAGGTATGGAACACTGAAGCTTTCTTT.

The rearrangement joins TRBV27 to TRBJ1-2; tentatively, D is TRBD1 (6 bases). The CDR3 length is 14 residues. Germline CDR1 reads MNHEY; CDR2 reads SMNVEV (reference sequence). V lost 3 bases and J lost 8, with 16 bases in between. The CDR3 DNA reads as TGTGCCAGCAGTTTGCAAGGGGGTGGGCAGGGCTACACCTTC. Its protein product is CASSLQGGGQGYTF.

This clone was found a few times. This sequence joins TRBV4-1 and TRBJ1-2, with D perhaps matching TRBD1 (5 bases). CDR1 and CDR2 from the germline V gene are MGHRA and YSYEKL. This CDR3 contains 14 residues. Trimming removed 1 base from V and 4 bases from J, with 10 bases in between. The CDR3 sequence is CASSQVQGGYGYTF. DNA of the CDR3: TGCGCCAGCAGCCAAGTGCAGGGAGGCTATGGCTACACCTTC.

This clone occurred a few times. J is TRBJ2-7 and V is TRBV30; 12 positions agree with TRBD2. Germline CDR1 and CDR2: GTSNPN and SVGIG (reference sequence). This CDR3 spans 16 amino acids. The junction had 11 bases not matched to a gene; V was cut back by 4 bases and J by 4 bases. CDR3 nucleotides: TGTGCCTGGACCCGACTAGCGGGAGTAACGAGTTACGAGCAGTACTTC. Translated, it gives CAWTRLAGVTSYEQYF.

J is TRBJ2-7 and V is TRBV9, with TRBD1 matching over 8 bases. V trimming: 3 bases; J trimming: 3 bases; junction bases outside the gene matches: 5. There are 14 residues in the CDR3. The V gene's germline CDR1 is SGDLS and CDR2 YYNGEE. For the CDR3, the DNA is TGTGCCAGCAGCGAGACAGGGGATATCTACGAGCAGTACTTC. Its translation is CASSETGDIYEQYF.

This clone has more than one count but fewer than ten. This rearrangement joins TRBV19 to TRBJ2-7; perhaps TRBD2 as D (5 bases). The V gene lost 5 bases and the J gene lost 3 bases, with 5 bases spanning the gap. The CDR3 totals 11 residues. Germline lookup yields CDR1 LNHDA and CDR2 SQIVND (reference sequence). The CDR3 coding sequence is TGTGCCAGTAGTGAGGGCTACGAGCAGTACTTC. It translates to CASSEGYEQYF.

This chain joins TRBV5-1 and TRBJ2-7; 7 nucleotides agree with TRBD1. Germline V gene lookup returns CDR1 SGHRS and CDR2 YFSETQ. V lost 4 bases and J lost 2; bases outside the gene matches: 18. The CDR3 has 18 amino acids. CDR3 region: CASSTMKLQGRPTYEQYF. The CDR3 DNA is TGCGCCAGCAGCACAATGAAGCTACAGGGGCGCCCCACCTACGAGCAGTACTTC.

V is TRBV19 and J is TRBJ1-5, with 7 nucleotides matching TRBD1. The J segment lost 3 bases and the V segment lost 8 bases, leaving 13 bases of the junction unmatched. The CDR3 length is 16 residues. From germline, CDR1 is LNHDA and CDR2 SQIVND (reference sequence). CDR3 bases: TGTGCCAGTCGGGGGAACAGGGGTTCGAACAATCAGCCCCAGCATTTT. Amino acid sequence: CASRGNRGSNNQPQHF.

With respect to this clone: The sample contains more than one DNA sequence encoding this CDR3. This chain connects TRBV2 to TRBJ2-7; D possibly corresponds to TRBD2 (5 bases). Trimming removed 2 bases from V and 4 bases from J, with 12 bases in between. Looked up from germline, CDR1 is SNHLY and CDR2 is FYNNEI. This CDR3 region has 14 residues. This CDR3 reads CASSESPSSYEQYF. In DNA form, the CDR3 reads TGTGCCAGCAGTGAATCTCCTAGCTCTTACGAGCAGTACTTC.

This chain uses TRBV7-3 with TRBJ2-7, with 14 bases lining up with TRBD2. There are 15 residues in the CDR3. The trim removed 4 bases at V and 7 bases at J, leaving 6 bases unmatched. CDR1 and CDR2 (germline): SGHTA, FQGTGA. CDR3 nucleotide sequence: TGTGCCAGCAGCTCGACTAGCGGGAGGGCCGTAGAGCAGTACTTC. It encodes CASSSTSGRAVEQYF.

The chain carries TRBV5-1 and TRBJ2-7, with 8 nucleotides matching TRBD2. Germline assignment: CDR1 SGHRS and CDR2 YFSETQ. This CDR3 has 16 residues. Trimming at V came to 0 bases and at J to 0 bases, leaving 5 bases not matched to a gene. CDR3 bases: TGCGCCAGCAGCTTGGAACAAGCGGGGGCCTCCTACGAGCAGTACTTC. Encoded protein: CASSLEQAGASYEQYF.

This chain joins TRBV9 and TRBJ2-7; 9 nucleotides align to TRBD1. V lost 3 bases, J lost 2 bases, and 6 bases stayed unmatched. The CDR3 has 15 amino acids. Germline loops: CDR1 SGDLS, CDR2 YYNGEE. This CDR3 is CASSGRQGDPYEQYF. The CDR3 DNA is TGTGCCAGCAGCGGCCGACAGGGGGATCCCTACGAGCAGTACTTC.

The table lists this clone with a few counts. The chain recombines TRBV30 with TRBJ2-7; the D is unclear. The CDR3 runs 13 residues. V lost 0 bases to trimming and J lost 3 bases, with 9 bases between them. CDR1 and CDR2 (germline): GTSNPN, SVGIG (reference sequence). The CDR3 region has the DNA TGTGCCTGGAGTGTCGGCAGGATCTACGAGCAGTACTTC. The encoded protein is CAWSVGRIYEQYF. Full variable domain (remainder filled in from reference TRBV30 and TRBJ2-7): SQTIHQWPATLVQPVGSPLSLECTVEGTSNPNLYWYRQAAGRGLQLLFYSVGIGQISSEVPQNLSASRPQDRQFILSSKKLLLSDSGFYLCAWSVGRIYEQYFGPGTRLTVT.

A few counts support this clone. The CDR3 loop reads CATQLGRGRDTEAFF. DNA for the CDR3: TGTGCCACTCAGTTGGGGCGGGGTAGGGACACTGAAGCTTTCTTT. The chain joins TRBV6-6 to TRBJ1-1, with D maybe TRBD1 (5 bases). The CDR3 runs 15 residues. With 10 bases removed from V and 3 bases from J, the gap between germline ends came to 21 bases. The germline V gene encodes CDR1 MNHNY and CDR2 SVGAGI (reference sequence).

Only a few counts were recorded for this clone. The chain has TRBV6-5 and TRBJ1-3, with D hard to call. The CDR3 consists of 11 residues. Germline CDR1 and CDR2: MNHEY and SVGAGI. Trimming left V 2 bases short and J 10 bases short, with 6 bases between. In DNA, the CDR3 is TGTGCCAGCAGTTACGAGAGGACCATATATTTT. Translation: CASSYERTIYF.

The sample holds a few counts of this clone. The rearrangement uses TRBV4-2 and TRBJ2-3; 13 bases map to TRBD2. Per germline, CDR1 LGHNA and CDR2 YNFKEQ. V shed 4 bases, J shed 0 bases, and the junction held 10 bases outside the gene matches. The CDR3 runs 19 residues. The CDR3 loop is CASSLWTSGSSGSTDTQYF. The CDR3 DNA sequence: TGTGCCAGCAGCCTATGGACTAGCGGGAGTTCCGGTAGCACAGATACGCAGTATTTT.

The chain is built from TRBV4-3 and TRBJ2-1; 10 bases agree with TRBD1. With 4 bases clipped from V and 7 bases from J, the junction kept 7 bases outside the gene matches. Germline V gene lookup returns CDR1 LGHNA and CDR2 YSLEER. The CDR3 runs 15 residues. CDR3 amino acids: CASSPRDRGWNEQFF. The CDR3 DNA reads TGCGCCAGCAGCCCCCGGGACAGGGGATGGAATGAGCAGTTCTTC.

In this sample, this clone turned up a few times. The chain joins TRBV6-5 to TRBJ2-1; D might be TRBD2 (6 bases). The CDR3 consists of 16 residues. V was shortened by 4 bases and J by 3 bases, with 16 bases between the two germline ends. CDR1 and CDR2 from the germline V gene are MNHEY and SVGAGI. The CDR3 loop reads CASSSLGGTLYNEQFF. CDR3 nucleotide sequence: TGTGCCAGCAGTTCACTTGGGGGGACCCTCTACAATGAGCAGTTCTTC.

A few counts support this clone. The V call is TRBV6-5, the J call TRBJ1-6; no reliable D call. CDR3 length: 14 amino acids. V was clipped by 5 bases and J by 7 bases, with 12 bases between them. Per the germline V gene, CDR1 is MNHEY and CDR2 is SVGAGI. The CDR3 sequence: CASSDTGRNSPLHF. The DNA for the CDR3 is TGTGCCAGCAGTGACACCGGGAGGAATTCACCCCTCCACTTT.

This clone was observed a handful of times. The V gene is TRBV28, the J gene TRBJ1-1; TRBD1 agrees at 9 bases. V lost 5 bases and J lost 4; bases outside the gene matches: 8. The germline CDR1 and CDR2 sequences are MDHEN and SYDVKM. The CDR3 totals 15 residues. CDR3 region: CASSNHRGPGTEAFF. CDR3 bases: TGTGCCAGCAGTAACCACAGGGGGCCGGGCACTGAAGCTTTCTTT.